Given below is one T cell receptor (beta chain) in context. The antigen is unknown. The sample comes from a study of glioma-infiltrating T cells after dendritic cell vaccination. The overall study: Dendritic cells derived from monocytes and pulsed with autologous tumor lysate formed the vaccine.

V was clipped by 4 bases and J by 1 base; unmatched bases: 0. CDR3 size: 13 residues. Looked up from germline, CDR1 is KGHSH and CDR2 is LQKENI. Primers: 60 V beta forward and 13 J beta reverse. Clones were sequenced by immunoSEQ multiplex PCR, and TCRdb holds only the in-frame ones, with some missing. The sample consists of 99,000 or so clones, over 80% of them appearing once. Study results and caveats: Complete blood and tumor specimen sets were limited to few patients.

Time point: after dendritic cell vaccination, including at tumor progression/relapse. Isocitrate dehydrogenase mutation was absent in all glioblastoma patients. The V gene is TRBV18, the J gene TRBJ1-2; 7 bases agree with TRBD1. This specimen consisted of blood, obtained after dendritic cell vaccination. This receptor was obtained from a human donor with glioblastoma. DNA of the CDR3: TGTGCCAGCTCACACAGGGGTAACTATGGCTACACCTTC. Protein: CASSHRGNYGYTF.